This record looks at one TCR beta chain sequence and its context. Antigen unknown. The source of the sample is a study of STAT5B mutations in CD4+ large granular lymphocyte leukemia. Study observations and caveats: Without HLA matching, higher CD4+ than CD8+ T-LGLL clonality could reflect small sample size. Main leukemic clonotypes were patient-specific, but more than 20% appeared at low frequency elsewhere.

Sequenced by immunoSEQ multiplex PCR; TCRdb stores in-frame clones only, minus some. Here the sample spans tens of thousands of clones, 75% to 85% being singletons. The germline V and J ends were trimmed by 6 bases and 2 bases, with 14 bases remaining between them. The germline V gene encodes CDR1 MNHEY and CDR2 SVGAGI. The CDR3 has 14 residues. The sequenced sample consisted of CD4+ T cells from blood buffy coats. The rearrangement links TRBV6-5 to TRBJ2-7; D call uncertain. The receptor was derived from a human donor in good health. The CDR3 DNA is TGTGCCAGCAGGCCCTTAGGAGTGACCTACGAGCAGTACTTC. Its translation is CASRPLGVTYEQYF.